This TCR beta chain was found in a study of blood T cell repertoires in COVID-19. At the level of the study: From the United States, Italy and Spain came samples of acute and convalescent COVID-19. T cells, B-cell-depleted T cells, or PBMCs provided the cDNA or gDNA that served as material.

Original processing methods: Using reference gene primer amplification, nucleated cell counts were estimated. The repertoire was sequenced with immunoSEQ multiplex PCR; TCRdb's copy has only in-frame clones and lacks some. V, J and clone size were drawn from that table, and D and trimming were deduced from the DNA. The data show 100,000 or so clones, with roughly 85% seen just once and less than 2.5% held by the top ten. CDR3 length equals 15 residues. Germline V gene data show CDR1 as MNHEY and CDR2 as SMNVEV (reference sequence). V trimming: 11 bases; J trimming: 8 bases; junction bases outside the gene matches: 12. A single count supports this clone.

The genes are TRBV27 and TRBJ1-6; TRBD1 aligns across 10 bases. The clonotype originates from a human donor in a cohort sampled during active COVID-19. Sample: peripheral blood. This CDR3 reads CAPTQTGTGDSPLHF. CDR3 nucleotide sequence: TGTGCCCCCACCCAGACCGGGACAGGGGATTCACCCCTCCACTTT.